Below are 5 T cell receptor beta chains sequenced from a single sample in a study of beta chain features in type 1 diabetes. The investigators reverse transcribed all of the isolated RNA, so they sequenced expressed TCRB transcripts. TCRdb's copy holds only in-frame clones and misses some; the assay was immunoSEQ multiplex PCR. This table holds 970,000 or so clones, 17% found once. The sequenced sample was naive CD4+ T cells from blood. These receptors were taken from a woman under 30 in good health.

V gene TRBV5-1 combines with J gene TRBJ2-5; D may match TRBD1 or TRBD2 (5 bases each). Germline-derived CDR1 and CDR2 are SGHRS and YFSETQ. This CDR3 is built from 20 residues. V dropped 2 bases and J dropped 4 bases, with 30 bases sitting between them. CDR3: CASSFTKSVKAGTLRETQYF. CDR3 bases: TGCGCCAGCAGCTTTACGAAGAGCGTGAAGGCAGGGACCCTACGAGAGACCCAGTACTTC.

The chain carries TRBV27 and TRBJ2-5; D is unclear. V gave up 6 bases and J gave up 0 bases, with 5 bases separating them. The length of the CDR3 is 12 residues. Germline loops: CDR1 MNHEY, CDR2 SMNVEV (reference sequence). The CDR3, as DNA: TGTGCCAGCAGGCATGACCAAGAGACCCAGTACTTC. This encodes CASRHDQETQYF.

This rearrangement joins TRBV7-9 to TRBJ2-7; unclear D gene. The CDR3 extends over 14 amino acids. Trimming removed 5 bases from V and 0 bases from J, with 11 bases in between. Germline lookup yields CDR1 SEHNR and CDR2 FQNEAQ (reference sequence). CDR3 loop: CASSPQWSSYEQYF. CDR3 bases: TGTGCCAGCAGCCCACAGTGGAGCTCCTACGAGCAGTACTTC. Filled out from reference TRBV7-9 and TRBJ2-7, the complete variable domain reads DTGVSQNPRHKITKRGQNVTFRCDPISEHNRLYWYRQTLGQGPEFLTYFQNEAQLEKSRLLSDRFSAERPKGSFSTLEIQRTEQGDSAMYLCASSPQWSSYEQYFGPGTRLTVT.

This clone turned up a few times. The gene calls are TRBV27 and TRBJ1-5, with D hard to call. The CDR3 runs to 16 residues. Germline V lookup: CDR1 MNHEY, CDR2 SMNVEV (reference sequence). V lost 6 bases, J lost 3 bases, and 18 bases lay in between. For the CDR3, the DNA is TGTGCCAGCAGAAGTGGGATACCAGTTGCCAATCAGCCCCAGCATTTT. It yields the protein CASRSGIPVANQPQHF.

The gene calls are TRBV4-2 and TRBJ2-1; TRBD2 matches 9 bases. After removal of 3 bases from V and 3 bases from J, the junction contained 6 bases not matched to a gene. The germline gives CDR1 LGHNA, CDR2 YNFKEQ. CDR3 length equals 16 residues. Here the CDR3 DNA reads TGTGCCAGCAGCCAGCGTTCTAGCGGGATCTACAATGAGCAGTTCTTC. Translation: CASSQRSSGIYNEQFF.